Presented here are 9 T cell receptor beta chains from one specimen sequenced in a study of T-cell memory formation after mild COVID-19. From the 5' RACE reads, TCRdb called clonotypes with MiXCR, one entry per CDR3 protein. The sample holds around 250,000 distinct CDR3 sequences, roughly 10% seen once. The specimen was PBMCs or a T cell subset sorted from them (not recorded which). These TCRs come from a young man who had mild COVID-19 (a few samples of this study predate the infection). Cell type and time point are not known.

This clonotype came up many times. The gene calls are TRBV5-1 and TRBJ1-1, with no clear D. The CDR3 length is 12 residues. CDR1 and CDR2 from the germline V gene are SGHRS and YFSETQ. V lost 4 bases, J lost 3 bases, and 7 bases lay in between. The CDR3 DNA sequence: TGCGCCAGCAGCCCCGGCTACACTGAAGCTTTCTTT. This translates into CASSPGYTEAFF.

This clonotype was counted between two and nine times. The chain joins TRBV29-1 to TRBJ2-1; 10 bases align to TRBD2. Trimming cost V 0 bases and J 12 bases; bases outside gene matches: 8. This CDR3 comprises 14 residues. Germline loops: CDR1 SQVTM, CDR2 ANQGSEA. The CDR3 spells CSVEDAASGGGQFF. CDR3 nucleotides: TGCAGCGTTGAAGATGCGGCTAGCGGGGGTGGGCAGTTCTTC.

The table lists this clonotype with many counts. The chain carries TRBV7-8 and TRBJ2-1; possibly TRBD2 for D (5 bases). Germline CDR1 SGHVS, CDR2 FQNEAQ. Trimming removed 0 bases from V and 6 bases from J, with 6 bases in between. CDR3 length: 13 residues. CDR3 loop: CASSLAGINEQFF. DNA of the CDR3: TGTGCCAGCAGCTTAGCCGGGATCAATGAGCAGTTCTTC. Complete variable domain (other parts from reference TRBV7-8 and TRBJ2-1): GAGVSQSPRYKVAKRGQDVALRCDPISGHVSLFWYQQALGQGPEFLTYFQNEAQLDKSGLPSDRFFAERPEGSVSTLKIQRTQQEDSAVYLCASSLAGINEQFFGPGTRLTVL.

This clonotype was seen only a few times. The V call is TRBV2, the J call TRBJ1-6; TRBD1 matches at 9 bases. The J segment lost 9 bases and the V segment lost 6 bases, leaving 9 bases of the junction unmatched. This CDR3 region has 15 residues. The germline V gene has CDR1 SNHLY and CDR2 FYNNEI. The DNA of the CDR3 is TGTGCCAGCAGAACAGGACAGGGGTTCGTTTCACCCCTCCACTTT. Translating gives CASRTGQGFVSPLHF.

This clonotype turned up a few times. The chain uses TRBV19 and TRBJ1-1, with D uncertain. Deletions cut 7 bases from V and 5 bases from J, with 8 bases between. Per the germline V gene, CDR1 is LNHDA and CDR2 is SQIVND (reference sequence). The CDR3 consists of 11 residues. CDR3 coding DNA: TGTGCCAGTATCTCGGCAACTGAAGCTTTCTTT. Translation gives CASISATEAFF.

This clonotype was detected a few times. This chain links TRBV7-3 with TRBJ2-5; D unclear. The V and J ends lost 5 bases and 5 bases respectively, with 21 bases between them. Germline V CDR1 and CDR2: SGHTA, FQGTGA. CDR3 length: 16 amino acids. DNA of the CDR3: TGTGCCAGCAGCCCAAAACCCGGACGGCCCCGGGAGACCCAGTACTTC. Translation: CASSPKPGRPRETQYF.

This chain uses TRBV6-5 with TRBJ2-7; TRBD2 might be the D (6 bases). The germline V and J ends were trimmed by 6 bases and 4 bases, with 16 bases remaining between them. Per germline, CDR1 MNHEY and CDR2 SVGAGI. The CDR3 loop spans 14 amino acids. The CDR3 sequence is CASSPDRGDYEQYF. The CDR3 nucleotides read TGTGCCAGCAGCCCCGACCGCGGGGATTACGAGCAGTACTTC.

This clonotype was observed a handful of times. The chain is built from TRBV5-1 and TRBJ2-3, with 9 bases matching TRBD2. The CDR3 runs 17 residues. Germline CDR1 and CDR2: SGHRS and YFSETQ. The junction had 11 bases not matched to a gene; V was cut back by 0 bases and J by 6 bases. The CDR3 region has the DNA TGCGCCAGCAGCTTGGATATTGCGGGGGGGCGGTTGGATACGCAGTATTTT. This codes for CASSLDIAGGRLDTQYF.

This clonotype was seen more than once but under ten times. V usage is TRBV5-5 and J usage is TRBJ2-7; maybe TRBD2 (6 bases). The CDR3 is 11 residues long. CDR1 and CDR2 (germline): SGHKS, YYEKEE (reference sequence). The CDR3: CLRRVSYEQYF. The CDR3 DNA reads TGTCTTCGGAGGGTCTCCTACGAGCAGTACTTC.